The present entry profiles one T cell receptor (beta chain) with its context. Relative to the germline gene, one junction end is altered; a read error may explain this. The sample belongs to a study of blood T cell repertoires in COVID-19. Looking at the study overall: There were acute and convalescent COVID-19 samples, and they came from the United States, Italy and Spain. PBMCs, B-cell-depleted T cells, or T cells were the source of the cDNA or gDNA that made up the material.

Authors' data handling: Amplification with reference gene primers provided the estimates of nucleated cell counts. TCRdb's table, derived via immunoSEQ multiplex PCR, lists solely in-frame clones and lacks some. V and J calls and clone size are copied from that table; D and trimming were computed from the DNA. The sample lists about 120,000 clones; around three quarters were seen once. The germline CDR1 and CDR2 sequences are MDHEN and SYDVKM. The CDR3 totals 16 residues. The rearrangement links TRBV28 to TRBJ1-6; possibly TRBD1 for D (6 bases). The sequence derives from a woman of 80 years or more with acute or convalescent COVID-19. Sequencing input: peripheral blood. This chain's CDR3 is CASRERGHRYISPLHF. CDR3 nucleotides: TGTGCCAGCAGAGAGAGGGGACACCGATATATTTCACCCCTCCACTTT.